This entry concerns a single T cell receptor beta chain. The data originate from a study of T cell responses to AZD1222 COVID-19 vaccine. Some clones are missing from TCRdb's copy, which holds only in-frame ones; the method was immunoSEQ multiplex PCR. The sample yields more than 85,000 clones, around 90% seen once. Germline CDR1 and CDR2: MNHNY and SVGAGI (reference sequence). The J segment lost 10 bases and the V segment lost 5 bases, leaving 15 bases of the junction unmatched. The CDR3 is made up of 17 amino acids. Sequencing was performed on peripheral blood, taken on day 0 of AZD1222 vaccination. The source is an adult in good health. The J gene is TRBJ1-6, the V gene TRBV6-6; 9 bases fit TRBD1. CDR3: CASSRASGTGSRSPLHF. In DNA form, the CDR3 reads TGTGCCAGCAGTCGTGCCTCCGGGACAGGGTCTCGATCACCCCTCCACTTT.